The clone carrying this T cell receptor (beta chain) is identified as large from frequency. This sample is drawn from a study of synovial regulatory T cells in juvenile arthritis. Each patient with active arthritis gave synovial fluid along with matched peripheral blood. Sequencing was performed with immunoSEQ multiplex PCR; in TCRdb, only in-frame clones are kept and a portion is missing. This repertoire includes about 860 clones. Germline CDR1 reads MNHNY; CDR2 reads SVGAGI (reference sequence). The length of the CDR3 is 15 residues. No DNA is recorded. The chain combines TRBV6-6 with TRBJ2-1; the TRBD2 assignment by TCRdb is unverifiable without DNA. This TCR derives from a donor younger than 30 with juvenile idiopathic arthritis. Specimen: Treg cells from the synovium. CDR3 in amino acids: CATSSRVAARNEQFF.